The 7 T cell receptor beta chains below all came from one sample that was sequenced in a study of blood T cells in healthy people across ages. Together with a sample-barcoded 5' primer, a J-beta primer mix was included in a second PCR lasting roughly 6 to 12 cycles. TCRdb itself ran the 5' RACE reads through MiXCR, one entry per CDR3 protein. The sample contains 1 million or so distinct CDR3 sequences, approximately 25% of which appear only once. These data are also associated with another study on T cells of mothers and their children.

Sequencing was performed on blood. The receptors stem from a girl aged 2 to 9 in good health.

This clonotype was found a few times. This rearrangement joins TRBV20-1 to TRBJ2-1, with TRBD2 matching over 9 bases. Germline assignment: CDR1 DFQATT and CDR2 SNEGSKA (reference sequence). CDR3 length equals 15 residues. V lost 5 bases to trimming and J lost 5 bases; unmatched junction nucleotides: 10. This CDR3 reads CSALPLAGVNNEQFF. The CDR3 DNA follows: TGCAGTGCTTTACCCTTAGCGGGGGTCAACAATGAGCAGTTCTTC.

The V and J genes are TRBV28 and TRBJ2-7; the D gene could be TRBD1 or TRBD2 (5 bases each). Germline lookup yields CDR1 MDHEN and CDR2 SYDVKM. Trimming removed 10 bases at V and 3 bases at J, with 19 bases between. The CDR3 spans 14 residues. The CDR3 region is CATRRGIGNYEQYF. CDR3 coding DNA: TGTGCCACCCGAAGGGGTATCGGGAACTACGAGCAGTACTTC.

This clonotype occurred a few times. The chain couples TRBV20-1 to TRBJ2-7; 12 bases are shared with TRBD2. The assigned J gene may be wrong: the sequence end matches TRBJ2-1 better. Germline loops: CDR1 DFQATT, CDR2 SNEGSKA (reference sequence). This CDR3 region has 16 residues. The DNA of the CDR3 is TGCAGTGCTAGCCTTCCGACTAGCGGGGGTCACAATGAGCAGTTCTTC. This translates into CSASLPTSGGHNEQFF.

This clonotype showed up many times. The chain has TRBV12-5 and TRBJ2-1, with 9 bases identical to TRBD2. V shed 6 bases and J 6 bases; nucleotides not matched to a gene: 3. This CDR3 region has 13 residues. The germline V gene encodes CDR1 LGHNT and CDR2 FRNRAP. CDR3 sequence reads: CASGTSGSNEQFF. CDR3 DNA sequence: TGTGCTAGTGGGACTAGCGGATCCAATGAGCAGTTCTTC.

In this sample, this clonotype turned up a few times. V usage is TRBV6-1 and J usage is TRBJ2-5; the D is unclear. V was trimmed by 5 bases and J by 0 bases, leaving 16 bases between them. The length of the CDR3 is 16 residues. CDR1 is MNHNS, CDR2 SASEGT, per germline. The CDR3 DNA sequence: TGTGCCAGCAGTCCCATTTCGAGCCCTTACCAAGAGACCCAGTACTTC. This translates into CASSPISSPYQETQYF.

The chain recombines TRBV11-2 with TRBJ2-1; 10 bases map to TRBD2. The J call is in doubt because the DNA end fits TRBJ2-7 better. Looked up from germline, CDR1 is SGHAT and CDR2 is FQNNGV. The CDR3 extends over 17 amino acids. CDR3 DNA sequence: TGTGCCAGCAGCTTCGCAATACTAGCGGGGATTACCTACGAGCAGTACTTC. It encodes CASSFAILAGITYEQYF.

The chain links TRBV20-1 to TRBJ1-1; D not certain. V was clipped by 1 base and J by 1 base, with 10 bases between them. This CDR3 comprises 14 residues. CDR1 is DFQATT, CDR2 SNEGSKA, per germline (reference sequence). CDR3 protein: CSARVGAGNTEAFF. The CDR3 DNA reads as TGCAGTGCTAGAGTAGGAGCAGGGAACACTGAAGCTTTCTTT.